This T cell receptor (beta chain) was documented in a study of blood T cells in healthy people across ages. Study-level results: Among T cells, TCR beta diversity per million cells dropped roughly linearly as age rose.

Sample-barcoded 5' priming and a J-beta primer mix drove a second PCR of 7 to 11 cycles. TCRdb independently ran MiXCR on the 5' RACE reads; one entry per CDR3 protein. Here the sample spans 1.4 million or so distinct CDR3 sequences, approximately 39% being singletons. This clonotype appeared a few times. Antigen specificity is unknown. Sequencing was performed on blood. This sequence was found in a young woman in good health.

CDR3 sequence (DNA): TGTGCCTGTCGACAGGGCAATGGTTACGAGCAGTACTTC. Encoded protein: CACRQGNGYEQYF. The chain joins TRBV7-2 to TRBJ2-7; TRBD1 matches 7 bases. The CDR3 loop spans 13 amino acids. Trimming took 11 bases from V and 4 from J; bases not matched to a gene: 11. Germline V gene sequence: CDR1 SGHTA, CDR2 FQGNSA. Full variable domain (outside the CDR3, taken from reference TRBV7-2 and TRBJ2-7): GAGVSQSPSNKVTEKGKDVELRCDPISGHTALYWYRQSLGQGLEFLIYFQGNSAPDKSGLPSDRFSAERTGGSVSTLTIQRTQQEDSAVYLCACRQGNGYEQYFGPGTRLTVT.